This T cell receptor (beta chain) derives from a study of blood T cell repertoires in COVID-19. In the study overall: Researchers got acute and convalescent COVID-19 samples from the United States, Italy and Spain.

Original handling: Amplifying reference gene primers gave estimates of nucleated cell counts. Sequenced by immunoSEQ multiplex PCR; TCRdb stores in-frame clones only, minus some. That table supplies the V and J calls and clone size; D and trimming were determined from the DNA. The sample shows hundreds of thousands of clones, about 85% of them seen only once. Source material: peripheral blood. This TCR came from a man between 18 and 29 years old with active or convalescent COVID-19.

CDR3 in amino acids: CASSKSLSHPARAGDYNEQFF. DNA for the CDR3: TGTGCCAGCAGCAAATCGCTATCCCACCCGGCGAGGGCGGGAGACTACAATGAGCAGTTCTTC. The rearrangement links TRBV21-1 to TRBJ2-1; the table's D call TRBD2 went unverified against the DNA. TRBV21-1 is deemed a pseudogene. The CDR3 spans 21 residues.